A single sample gave rise to the 4 T cell receptor beta chains below, sequenced in a study of preoperative IRX-2 immunotherapy in early breast cancer. Described treatment: preoperative locoregional IRX-2 cytokine immunotherapy. The method was immunoSEQ multiplex PCR; TCRdb's version includes in-frame clones alone and lacks a portion of them. The table lists about 27,000 clones, approximately 80% of them singletons. The specimen was lymph node tissue, collected before IRX-2 immunotherapy. Receptors originate from a human donor with breast cancer.

In the case of this clone: Germline is not matched at one junction end, which may reflect a read error. V is TRBV6-8 and J is TRBJ1-3, with 9 bases matching TRBD1. Germline assignment: CDR1 MNHGY and CDR2 SAAAGT. This CDR3 is 18 amino acids long. Written as DNA, the CDR3 is TGTGCCATCAGTGGGGACCCGGGACAGGGTGTTTCAGGAAACACCATATATTTT. Its protein product is CAISGDPGQGVSGNTIYF.

The V gene is TRBV19, the J gene TRBJ1-5; no firm D call. The CDR3 length is 15 residues. Germline V gene lookup returns CDR1 LNHDA and CDR2 SQIVND (reference sequence). Trimming removed 5 bases at V and 3 bases at J, with 14 bases between. The CDR3 loop reads CASSLPRQSNQPQHF. CDR3 in DNA: TGTGCCAGTAGTCTCCCGCGGCAGTCCAATCAGCCCCAGCATTTT. Full variable domain (rest looked up from reference TRBV19 and TRBJ1-5): DGGITQSPKYLFRKEGQNVTLSCEQNLNHDAMYWYRQDPGQGLRLIYYSQIVNDFQKGDIAEGYSVSREKKESFPLTVTSAQKNPTAFYLCASSLPRQSNQPQHFGDGTRLSIL.

The chain joins TRBV18 to TRBJ2-3; 10 bases align to TRBD1. The CDR3 sequence is 17 residues long. With 6 bases clipped from V and 5 bases from J, the junction kept 14 bases outside the gene matches. CDR1 and CDR2 (germline): KGHSH, LQKENI. CDR3 in amino acids: CASSTDRDRGVRDTQYF. DNA for the CDR3: TGTGCCAGCTCGACCGACCGGGACAGGGGAGTTAGAGATACGCAGTATTTT.

This chain uses TRBV25-1 with TRBJ1-1, with 8 bases that match TRBD1. The CDR3 runs to 15 residues. With 3 bases clipped from V and 4 bases from J, the junction kept 7 bases outside the gene matches. Germline V gene data show CDR1 as MGHDK and CDR2 as SYGVNS. The chain's CDR3 is CASSESGGMGTEAFF. The CDR3 nucleotides are TGTGCCAGCAGTGAGTCAGGGGGCATGGGCACTGAAGCTTTCTTT.